This T cell receptor (beta chain) was captured in a study of CD8+ T cells in alopecia areata. Reverse transcription of extracted RNA yielded cDNA, which provided the sequencing template. Libraries were prepared by immunoSEQ multiplex PCR; TCRdb keeps only in-frame clonotypes and omits some of them. The sample shows about 190,000 clones, 64% of them seen only once. This clone was detected only a few times. Treatment specified: oral pan-JAK inhibitor, 5-10 mg twice daily. The sample here was CD4+ T cells sorted from blood, taken around week 50, from a patient treated with tofacitinib. This TCR derives from a human donor with alopecia areata.

The chain's CDR3 is CSVSSLNQPQHF. In nucleotides, the CDR3 is TGCAGCGTTTCCAGCTTAAATCAGCCCCAGCATTTT. The chain is built from TRBV29-1 and TRBJ1-5; no clear D. This CDR3 contains 12 residues. Trimming left V 5 bases short and J 4 bases short, with 9 bases between. Germline values: CDR1 SQVTM, CDR2 ANQGSEA.